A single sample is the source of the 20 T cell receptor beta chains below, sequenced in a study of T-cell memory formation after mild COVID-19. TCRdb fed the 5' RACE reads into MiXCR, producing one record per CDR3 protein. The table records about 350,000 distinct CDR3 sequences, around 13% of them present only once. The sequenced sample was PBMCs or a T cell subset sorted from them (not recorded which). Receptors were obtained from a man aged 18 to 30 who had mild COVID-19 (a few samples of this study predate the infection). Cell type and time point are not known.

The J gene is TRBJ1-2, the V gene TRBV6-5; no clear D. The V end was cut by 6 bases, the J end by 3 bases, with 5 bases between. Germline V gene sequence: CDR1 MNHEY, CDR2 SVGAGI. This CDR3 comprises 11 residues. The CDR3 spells CASRADYGYTF. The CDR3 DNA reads TGTGCCAGCAGGGCGGACTATGGCTACACCTTC.

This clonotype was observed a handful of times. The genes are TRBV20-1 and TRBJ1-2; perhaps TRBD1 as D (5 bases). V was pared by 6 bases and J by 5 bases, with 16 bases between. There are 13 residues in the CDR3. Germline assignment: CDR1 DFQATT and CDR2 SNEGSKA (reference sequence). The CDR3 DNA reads TGCAGTGCAGCCCACGGGGCGAGGTATGGCTACACCTTC. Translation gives CSAAHGARYGYTF.

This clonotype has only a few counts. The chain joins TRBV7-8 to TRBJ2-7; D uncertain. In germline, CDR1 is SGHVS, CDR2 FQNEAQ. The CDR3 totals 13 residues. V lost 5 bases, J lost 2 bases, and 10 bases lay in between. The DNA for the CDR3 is TGTGCCAGCAGCGCTGACAAGCCCTACGAGCAGTACGTC. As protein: CASSADKPYEQYV.

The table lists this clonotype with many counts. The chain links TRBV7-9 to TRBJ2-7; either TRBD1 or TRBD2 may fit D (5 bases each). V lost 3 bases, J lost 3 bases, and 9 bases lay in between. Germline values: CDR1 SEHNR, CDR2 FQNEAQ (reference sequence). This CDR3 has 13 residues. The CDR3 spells CASSFRDVYEQYF. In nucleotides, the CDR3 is TGTGCCAGCAGCTTCCGGGACGTCTACGAGCAGTACTTC.

This CDR3 is CASSVRDTIYF. The CDR3 bases are TGTGCCAGCAGTGTAAGGGACACCATATATTTT. The rearrangement links TRBV2 to TRBJ1-3; no clear D. The V end lost 4 bases, the J end lost 8 bases, and 6 bases lay between the germline ends. The CDR3 loop spans 11 amino acids. Looked up from germline, CDR1 is SNHLY and CDR2 is FYNNEI.

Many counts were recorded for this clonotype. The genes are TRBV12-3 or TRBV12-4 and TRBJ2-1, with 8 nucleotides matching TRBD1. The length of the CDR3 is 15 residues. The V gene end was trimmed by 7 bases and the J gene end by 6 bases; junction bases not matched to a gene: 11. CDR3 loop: CASTRLRTGLNEQFF. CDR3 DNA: TGTGCCAGCACTCGGCTCCGGACAGGGCTCAATGAGCAGTTCTTC.

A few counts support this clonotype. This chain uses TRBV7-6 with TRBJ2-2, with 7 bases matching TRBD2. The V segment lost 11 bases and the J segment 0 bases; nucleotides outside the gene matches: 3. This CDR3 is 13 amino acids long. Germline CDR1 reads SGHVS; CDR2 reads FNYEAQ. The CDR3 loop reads CAPTSPNTGELFF. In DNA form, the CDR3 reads TGTGCCCCGACTAGCCCGAACACCGGGGAGCTGTTTTTT. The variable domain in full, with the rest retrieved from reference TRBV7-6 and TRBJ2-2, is GAGVSQSPRYKVTKRGQDVALRCDPISGHVSLYWYRQALGQGPEFLTYFNYEAQQDKSGLPNDRFSAERPEGSISTLTIQRTEQRDSAMYRCAPTSPNTGELFFGEGSRLTVL.

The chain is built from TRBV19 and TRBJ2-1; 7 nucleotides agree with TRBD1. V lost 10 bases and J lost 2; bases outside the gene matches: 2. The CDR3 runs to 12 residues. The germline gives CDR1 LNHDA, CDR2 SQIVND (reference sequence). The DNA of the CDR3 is TGTGCCACGGGACAGACCTACAATGAGCAGTTCTTC. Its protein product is CATGQTYNEQFF.

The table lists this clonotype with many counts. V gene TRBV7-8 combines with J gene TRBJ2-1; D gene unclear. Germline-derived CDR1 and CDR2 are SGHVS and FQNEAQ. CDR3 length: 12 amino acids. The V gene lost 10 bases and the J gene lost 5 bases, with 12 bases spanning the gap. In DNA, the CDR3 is TGTGCCACCCAGCCCTGGGACAATGAGCAGTTCTTC. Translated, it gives CATQPWDNEQFF.

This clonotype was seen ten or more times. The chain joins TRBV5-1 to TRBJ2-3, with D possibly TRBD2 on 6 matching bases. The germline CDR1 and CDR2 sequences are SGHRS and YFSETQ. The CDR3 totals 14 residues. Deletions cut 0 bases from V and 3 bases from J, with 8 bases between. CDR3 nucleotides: TGCGCCAGCAGCTTGGGGCTAGCGACAGATACGCAGTATTTT. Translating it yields CASSLGLATDTQYF.

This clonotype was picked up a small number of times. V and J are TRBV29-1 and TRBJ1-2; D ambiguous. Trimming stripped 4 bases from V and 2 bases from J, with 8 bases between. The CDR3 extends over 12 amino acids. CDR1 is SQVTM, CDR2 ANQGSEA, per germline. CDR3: CSVGYGNYGYTF. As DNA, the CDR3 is TGCAGCGTTGGGTATGGAAACTATGGCTACACCTTC.

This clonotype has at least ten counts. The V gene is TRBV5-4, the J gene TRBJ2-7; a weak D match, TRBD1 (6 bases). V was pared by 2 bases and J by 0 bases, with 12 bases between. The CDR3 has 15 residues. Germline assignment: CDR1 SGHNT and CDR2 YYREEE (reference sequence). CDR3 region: CASSLPGQGSYEQYF. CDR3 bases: TGTGCCAGCAGCTTACCGGGACAAGGCTCCTACGAGCAGTACTTC.

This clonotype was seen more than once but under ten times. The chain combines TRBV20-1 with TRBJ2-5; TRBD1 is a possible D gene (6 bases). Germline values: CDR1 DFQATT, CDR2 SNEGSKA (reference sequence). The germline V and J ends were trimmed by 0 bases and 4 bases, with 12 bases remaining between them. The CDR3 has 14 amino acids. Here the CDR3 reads CSARDPGAGETQYF. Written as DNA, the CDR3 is TGCAGTGCTAGAGACCCAGGGGCGGGAGAGACCCAGTACTTC.

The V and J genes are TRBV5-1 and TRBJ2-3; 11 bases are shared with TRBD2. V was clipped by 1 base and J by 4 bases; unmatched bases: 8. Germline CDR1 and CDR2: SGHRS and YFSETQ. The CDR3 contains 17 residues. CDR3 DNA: TGCGCCAGCAGCTTGACCCTAGCGGGGGGAGGAGCAGATACGCAGTATTTT. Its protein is CASSLTLAGGGADTQYF.

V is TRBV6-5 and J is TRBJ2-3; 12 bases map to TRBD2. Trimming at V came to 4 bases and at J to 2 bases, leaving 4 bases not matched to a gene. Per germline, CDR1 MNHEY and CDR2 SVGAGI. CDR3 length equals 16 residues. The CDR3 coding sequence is TGTGCCAGCAGTTCAGGGACTAGCGGGCCCACAGATACGCAGTATTTT. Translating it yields CASSSGTSGPTDTQYF.

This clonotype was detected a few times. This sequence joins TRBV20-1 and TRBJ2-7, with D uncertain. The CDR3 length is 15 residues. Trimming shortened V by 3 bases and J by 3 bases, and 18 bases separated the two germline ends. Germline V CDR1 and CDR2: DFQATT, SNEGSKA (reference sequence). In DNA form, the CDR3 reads TGCAGTGCTAGGGATCCAGTGGGGAAGTACTACGAGCAGTACTTC. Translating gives CSARDPVGKYYEQYF.

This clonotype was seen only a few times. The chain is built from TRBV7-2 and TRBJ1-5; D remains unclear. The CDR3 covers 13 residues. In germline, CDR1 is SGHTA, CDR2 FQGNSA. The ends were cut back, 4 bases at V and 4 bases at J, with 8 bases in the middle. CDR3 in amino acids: CASSSSENQPQHF. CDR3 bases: TGTGCCAGCAGCTCCTCAGAAAATCAGCCCCAGCATTTT.

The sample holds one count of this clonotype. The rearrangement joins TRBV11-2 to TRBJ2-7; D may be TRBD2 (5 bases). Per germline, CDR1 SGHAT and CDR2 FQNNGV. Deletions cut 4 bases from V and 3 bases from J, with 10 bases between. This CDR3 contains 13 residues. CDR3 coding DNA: TGTGCCAGCAGCTCCGAGACTATCTACGAGCAGTACTTC. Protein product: CASSSETIYEQYF.

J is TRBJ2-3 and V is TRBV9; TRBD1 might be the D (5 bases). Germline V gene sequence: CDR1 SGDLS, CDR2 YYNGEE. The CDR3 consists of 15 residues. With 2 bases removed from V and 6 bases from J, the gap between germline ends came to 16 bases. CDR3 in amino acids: CASSVQGVGVDTQYF. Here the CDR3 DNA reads TGTGCCAGCAGCGTCCAGGGTGTCGGCGTGGATACGCAGTATTTT. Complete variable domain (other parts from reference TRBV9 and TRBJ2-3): DSGVTQTPKHLITATGQRVTLRCSPRSGDLSVYWYQQSLDQGLQFLIQYYNGEERAKGNILERFSAQQFPDLHSELNLSSLELGDSALYFCASSVQGVGVDTQYFGPGTRLTVL.

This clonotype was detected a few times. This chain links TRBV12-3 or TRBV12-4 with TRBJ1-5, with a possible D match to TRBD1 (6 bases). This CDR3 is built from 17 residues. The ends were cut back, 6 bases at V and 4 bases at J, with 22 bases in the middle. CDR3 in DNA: TGTGCCAGCAGCCCCGACCTCCGCAGGGGAATTAATCAGCCCCAGCATTTT. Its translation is CASSPDLRRGINQPQHF.